This T cell receptor beta chain emerged from a study of shared clonotypes between healthy human individuals. CD45RO negativity and positive selection for CCR7 defined naive CD8 cells, a population that excluded terminally differentiated effector memory CD45RA+ cells. The CDR3 loop spans 16 amino acids. With 5 bases clipped from V and 0 bases from J, the junction kept 9 bases outside the gene matches. The V gene's germline CDR1 is SNHLY and CDR2 FYNNEI. Study findings and constraints: Estimated clonotype richness was generally higher in naive than memory subsets.

The table came from immunoSEQ multiplex PCR; TCRdb's copy has only in-frame clones and leaves some out. The sample includes around 2,000,000 clones, about 95% of them seen just once. Regarding this clone: The antigen is unknown.

The receptor's source is a young man in good health. Input material: naive CD8+ T cells sorted from blood. V and J are TRBV2 and TRBJ1-1, with 7 bases that match TRBD1. The CDR3: CASSLTGEGMNTEAFF. CDR3 coding DNA: TGTGCCAGCAGTCTAACAGGGGAGGGTATGAACACTGAAGCTTTCTTT.